This T cell receptor beta chain was captured by sequencing in a study of blood T cell repertoires in COVID-19. The protocol was immunoSEQ multiplex PCR, while the TCRdb copy is restricted to in-frame clones and leaves out a portion. The sample consists of hundreds of thousands of clones, about 88% of them appearing once. The sequenced sample was peripheral blood. The receptor's source is a human donor in a cohort sampled during active COVID-19.

The CDR3 protein is CASSEFGTAKKLFF. The DNA of the CDR3 is TGTGCCAGCAGTGAATTTGGGACAGCTAAAAAACTGTTTTTT. The chain links TRBV25-1 to TRBJ1-4, with 7 bases matching TRBD1. Germline V gives CDR1 MGHDK, CDR2 SYGVNS. This CDR3 has 14 amino acids. With V trimmed by 1 base and J by 9 bases, 5 bases remained unmatched.